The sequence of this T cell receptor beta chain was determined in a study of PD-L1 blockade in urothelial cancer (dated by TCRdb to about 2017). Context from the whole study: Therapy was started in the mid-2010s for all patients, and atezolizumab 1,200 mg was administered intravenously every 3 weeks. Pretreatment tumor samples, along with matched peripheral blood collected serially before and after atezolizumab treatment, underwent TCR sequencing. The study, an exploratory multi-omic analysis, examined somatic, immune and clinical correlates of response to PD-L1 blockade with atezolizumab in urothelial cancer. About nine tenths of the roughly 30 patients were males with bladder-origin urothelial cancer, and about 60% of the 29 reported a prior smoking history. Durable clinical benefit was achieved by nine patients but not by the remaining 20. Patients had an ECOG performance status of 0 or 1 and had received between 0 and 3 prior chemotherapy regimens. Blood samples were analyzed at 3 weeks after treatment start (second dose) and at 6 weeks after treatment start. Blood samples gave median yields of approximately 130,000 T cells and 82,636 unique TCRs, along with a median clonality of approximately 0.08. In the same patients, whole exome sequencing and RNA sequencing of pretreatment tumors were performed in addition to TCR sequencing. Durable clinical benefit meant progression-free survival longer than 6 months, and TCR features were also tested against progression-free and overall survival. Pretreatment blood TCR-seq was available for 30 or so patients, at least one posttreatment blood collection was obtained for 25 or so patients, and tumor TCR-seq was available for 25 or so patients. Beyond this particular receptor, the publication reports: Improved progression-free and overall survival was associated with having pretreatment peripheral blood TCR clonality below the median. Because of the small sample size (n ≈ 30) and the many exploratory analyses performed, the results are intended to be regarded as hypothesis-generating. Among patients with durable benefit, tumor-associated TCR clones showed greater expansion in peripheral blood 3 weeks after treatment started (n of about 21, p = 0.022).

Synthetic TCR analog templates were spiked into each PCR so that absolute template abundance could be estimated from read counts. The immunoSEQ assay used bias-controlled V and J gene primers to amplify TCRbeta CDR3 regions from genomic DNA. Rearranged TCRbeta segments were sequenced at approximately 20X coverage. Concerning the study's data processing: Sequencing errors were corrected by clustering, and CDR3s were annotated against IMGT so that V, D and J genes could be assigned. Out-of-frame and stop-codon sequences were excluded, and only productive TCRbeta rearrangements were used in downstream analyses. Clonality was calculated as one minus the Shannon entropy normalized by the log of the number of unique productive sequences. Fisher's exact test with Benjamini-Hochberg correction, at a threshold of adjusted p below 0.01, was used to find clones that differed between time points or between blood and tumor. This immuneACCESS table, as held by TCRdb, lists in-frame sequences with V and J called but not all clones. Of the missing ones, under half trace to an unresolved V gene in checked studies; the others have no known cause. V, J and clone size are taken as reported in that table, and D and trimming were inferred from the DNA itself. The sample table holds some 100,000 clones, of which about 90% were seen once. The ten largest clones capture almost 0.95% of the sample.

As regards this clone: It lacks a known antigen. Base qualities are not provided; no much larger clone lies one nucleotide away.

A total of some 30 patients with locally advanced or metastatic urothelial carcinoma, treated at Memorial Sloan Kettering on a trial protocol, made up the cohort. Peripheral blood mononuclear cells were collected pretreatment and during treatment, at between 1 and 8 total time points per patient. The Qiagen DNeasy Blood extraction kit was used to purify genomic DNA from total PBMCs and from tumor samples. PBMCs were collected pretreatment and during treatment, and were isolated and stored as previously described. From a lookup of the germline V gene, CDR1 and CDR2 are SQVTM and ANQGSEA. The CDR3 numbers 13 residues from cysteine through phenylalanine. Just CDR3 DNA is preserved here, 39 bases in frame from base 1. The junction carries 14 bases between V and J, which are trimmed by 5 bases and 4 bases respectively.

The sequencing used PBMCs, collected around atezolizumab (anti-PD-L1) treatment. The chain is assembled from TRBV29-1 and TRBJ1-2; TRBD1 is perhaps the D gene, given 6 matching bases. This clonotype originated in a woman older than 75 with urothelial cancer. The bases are TGCAGCGTTCGGGACACCGGTGGCTATGGCTACACCTTC. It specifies CSVRDTGGYGYTF.